A single TCR beta chain is shown here with its context. The target antigen is unknown. The sample is drawn from a study of shared clonotypes between healthy human individuals. Whole-study context: A couple of female and three male donors aged 18 to 49 were enrolled. General study results and limits: Incomplete sequencing of sorted subsets was indicated by rarefaction despite large depth.

The assay was immunoSEQ multiplex PCR, and TCRdb's table has in-frame clones only and misses some. The sample lists millions of clones, around 93% seen once, with over 1.5% in the top ten. Terminally differentiated effector memory CD45RA+ cells were left out of the naive CD8 fraction, which was CD45RO-negative and positively selected for CCR7. The origin of this receptor is a man aged 18 to 29 in good health. Some clones in this sample may be carry-over from other donors' samples. The sequenced sample consisted of naive CD8+ T cells from PBMCs.

The DNA of the CDR3 is TGTGCCAGCAGCTTATTCCGACCGGGACAGGGGACCGATACGCAGTATTTT. Amino acids: CASSLFRPGQGTDTQYF. The chain employs TRBV7-6 and TRBJ2-3; 10 nucleotides align to TRBD1. V trimming: 2 bases; J trimming: 6 bases; junction bases outside the gene matches: 11. The CDR3 is 17 amino acids. Germline CDR1 and CDR2: SGHVS and FNYEAQ.